Below are 18 T cell receptor beta chains sequenced from a single sample in a study of shared clonotypes between healthy human individuals. Positive CCR7 selection of CD45RO-negative cells yielded the naive CD8 cells, and terminally differentiated effector memory CD45RA+ cells were excluded. This table comes from immunoSEQ multiplex PCR, and its TCRdb copy is limited to in-frame clones, with some not included. Of under 2,000,000 clones in the sample, approximately 95% were seen once. Sample: naive CD8+ T cells sorted from blood. The receptor set was obtained from a man younger than 30 in good health.

This sequence joins TRBV11-3 and TRBJ2-1; 9 bases agree with TRBD1. Germline V gives CDR1 SGHNT, CDR2 YENEEA. The CDR3 is made up of 15 amino acids. V was clipped by 5 bases and J by 7 bases; unmatched bases: 9. CDR3 nucleotide sequence: TGTGCCAGCAGCCCAACAGGGGGCGCTTGGAATGAGCAGTTCTTC. Translated: CASSPTGGAWNEQFF.

This chain uses TRBV6-1 with TRBJ1-1, with no clear D. This CDR3 is built from 13 residues. Germline V gene data show CDR1 as MNHNS and CDR2 as SASEGT. Trimming left V 2 bases short and J 3 bases short, with 7 bases between. This CDR3 is CASSEWQDTEAFF. The CDR3 nucleotides read TGTGCCAGCAGTGAATGGCAGGACACTGAAGCTTTCTTT.

This chain joins TRBV30 and TRBJ2-7; perhaps TRBD1 as D (6 bases). V was trimmed by 3 bases and J by 3 bases, leaving 6 bases between them. Germline CDR1 GTSNPN, CDR2 SVGIG (reference sequence). The CDR3 spans 11 residues. As DNA, the CDR3 is TGTGCCTGGAGGACAGGCTACGAGCAGTACTTC. Encoded protein: CAWRTGYEQYF.

The sample holds one count of this clone. J is TRBJ1-2 and V is TRBV4-1; no definite D call. CDR1 is MGHRA and CDR2 is YSYEKL in the germline V gene. Trimming took off 0 bases at V and 1 base at J, with 9 bases between the two ends. The CDR3 extends over 15 amino acids. The CDR3 region has the DNA TGCGCCAGCAGCCAAGACCCGGAATTTAACTATGGCTACACCTTC. Encoded protein: CASSQDPEFNYGYTF.

With regard to this clone: Other DNA variants within this sample encode the same CDR3. V is TRBV4-1 and J is TRBJ2-7; D remains ambiguous. The CDR3 has 11 residues. CDR1 and CDR2 from the germline V gene are MGHRA and YSYEKL. Deletions cut 3 bases from V and 3 bases from J, with 3 bases between. In nucleotides, the CDR3 is TGCGCCAGCAGCCACCGCTACGAGCAGTACTTC. This gives the protein CASSHRYEQYF.

J is TRBJ2-7 and V is TRBV4-1; D is uncertain. The germline V gene encodes CDR1 MGHRA and CDR2 YSYEKL. V was clipped by 0 bases and J by 0 bases, with 9 bases between them. This CDR3 is built from 15 residues. In DNA form, the CDR3 reads TGCGCCAGCAGCCAAGACCCGTCTAGCTCCTACGAGCAGTACTTC. It translates to CASSQDPSSSYEQYF.

The genes are TRBV7-9 and TRBJ2-1; D might be TRBD2 (6 bases). The V end was cut by 5 bases, the J end by 4 bases, with 15 bases between. The CDR3 consists of 15 residues. Germline CDR1 reads SEHNR; CDR2 reads FQNEAQ (reference sequence). The CDR3 spells CASSPGVAVYNEQFF. The CDR3 DNA is TGTGCCAGCAGCCCCGGAGTAGCGGTATACAATGAGCAGTTCTTC.

The chain recombines TRBV6-5 with TRBJ2-7; no definite D call. Germline loops: CDR1 MNHEY, CDR2 SVGAGI. The V gene lost 7 bases and the J gene lost 3 bases, with 7 bases spanning the gap. The CDR3 runs 11 residues. This CDR3 is CASKHGYEQYF. CDR3 DNA: TGTGCCAGCAAACATGGCTACGAGCAGTACTTC.

In DNA, the CDR3 is TGCGCCACGACAGGTAGCACAGATACGCAGTATTTT. Translating it yields CATTGSTDTQYF. J is TRBJ2-3 and V is TRBV4-1; maybe TRBD1 (6 bases). The CDR3 contains 12 residues. The V gene lost 10 bases and the J gene lost 0 bases, with 8 bases spanning the gap. CDR1 is MGHRA and CDR2 is YSYEKL in the germline V gene.

The V call is TRBV5-1, the J call TRBJ2-7; D perhaps matches TRBD1 (5 bases). This CDR3 comprises 12 residues. Germline V gene lookup returns CDR1 SGHRS and CDR2 YFSETQ. V shed 3 bases and J shed 5 bases, with 9 bases lying between them. The CDR3 nucleotides are TGCGCCAGCAGCTCCCGACAGAACGAGCAGTACTTC. Protein product: CASSSRQNEQYF.

The rearrangement uses TRBV9 and TRBJ1-2, with 9 bases lining up with TRBD1. The CDR3 length is 15 residues. Germline CDR1 SGDLS, CDR2 YYNGEE. Trimming at V came to 2 bases and at J to 10 bases, leaving 12 bases not matched to a gene. CDR3 nucleotide sequence: TGTGCCAGCAGCGTGTACAGGGGGCCCTCGAGGGCCTACACCTTC. It translates to CASSVYRGPSRAYTF.

The chain is built from TRBV6-1 and TRBJ1-2; D remains ambiguous. Germline lookup yields CDR1 MNHNS and CDR2 SASEGT. This CDR3 comprises 17 residues. Deletions cut 0 bases from V and 3 bases from J, with 17 bases between. CDR3 residues: CASSEALKYALDYGYTF. The DNA of the CDR3 is TGTGCCAGCAGTGAAGCGCTGAAGTACGCTCTTGACTATGGCTACACCTTC.

This chain joins TRBV30 and TRBJ1-5; D not resolved. V lost 2 bases and J 1 base, leaving 12 bases between the germline ends. Germline V CDR1 and CDR2: GTSNPN, SVGIG (reference sequence). The CDR3 has 15 residues. CDR3 bases: TGTGCCTGGAGTAGCGGGGTTATAAGCAATCAGCCCCAGCATTTT. Translating it yields CAWSSGVISNQPQHF.

Remarks on this clone: The same CDR3 can be traced to other DNA sequences in this sample. J is TRBJ2-5 and V is TRBV27; possibly TRBD1 for D (5 bases). V lost 3 bases and J lost 1, with 9 bases in between. The CDR3 runs 14 residues. CDR1 is MNHEY and CDR2 is SMNVEV in the germline V gene (reference sequence). The CDR3 coding sequence is TGTGCCAGCAGTTTTCTTGGGGCCCAAGAGACCCAGTACTTC. This translates into CASSFLGAQETQYF.

This chain joins TRBV10-3 and TRBJ1-2; weak D call: TRBD1 (5 bases). The CDR3 is made up of 12 amino acids. Germline assignment: CDR1 ENHRY and CDR2 SYGVKD. V lost 7 bases to trimming and J lost 7 bases, with 13 bases between them. CDR3 protein: CAITPPGGGYTF. Here the CDR3 DNA reads TGTGCCATCACCCCGCCGGGGGGTGGCTACACCTTC.

The chain couples TRBV6-6 to TRBJ2-5; D is uncertain. The CDR3 length is 13 residues. The V end was cut by 2 bases, the J end by 0 bases, with 4 bases between. Per the germline V gene, CDR1 is MNHNY and CDR2 is SVGAGI (reference sequence). The chain's CDR3 is CASSYGYQETQYF. The CDR3 DNA follows: TGTGCCAGCAGTTACGGGTACCAAGAGACCCAGTACTTC.

The chain recombines TRBV7-2 with TRBJ2-3, with TRBD2 matching over 7 bases. From germline, CDR1 is SGHTA and CDR2 FQGNSA. This CDR3 contains 15 residues. Trimming removed 2 bases from V and 4 bases from J; junction bases left unmatched: 6. CDR3 in amino acids: CASSLLGGSPDTQYF. In DNA, the CDR3 is TGTGCCAGCAGCTTACTTGGCGGGAGTCCAGATACGCAGTATTTT.

This chain joins TRBV11-2 and TRBJ2-5; perhaps TRBD1 as D (6 bases). Germline V CDR1 and CDR2: SGHAT, FQNNGV. The CDR3 covers 17 residues. V was pared by 5 bases and J by 2 bases, with 21 bases between. The CDR3 DNA reads as TGTGCCAGCAGCGCGAACAACATTAGGACAGTGCAAGAGACCCAGTACTTC. Translating it yields CASSANNIRTVQETQYF.